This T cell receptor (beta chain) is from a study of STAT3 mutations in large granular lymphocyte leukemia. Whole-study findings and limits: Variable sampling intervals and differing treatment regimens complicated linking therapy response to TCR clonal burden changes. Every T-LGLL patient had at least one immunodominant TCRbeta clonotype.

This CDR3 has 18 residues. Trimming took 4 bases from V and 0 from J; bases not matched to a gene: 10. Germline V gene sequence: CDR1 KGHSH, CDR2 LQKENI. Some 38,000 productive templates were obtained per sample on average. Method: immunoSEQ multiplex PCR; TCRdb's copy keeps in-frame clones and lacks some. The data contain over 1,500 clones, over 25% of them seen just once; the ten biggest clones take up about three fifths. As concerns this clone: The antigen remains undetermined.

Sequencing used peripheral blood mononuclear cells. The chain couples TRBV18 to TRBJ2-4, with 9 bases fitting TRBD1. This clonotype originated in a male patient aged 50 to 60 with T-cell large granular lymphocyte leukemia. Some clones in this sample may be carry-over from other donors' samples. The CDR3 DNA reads TGTGCCAGCTCACGGCCGGGACAGGGCATAATAGCCAAAAACATTCAGTACTTC. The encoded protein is CASSRPGQGIIAKNIQYF.